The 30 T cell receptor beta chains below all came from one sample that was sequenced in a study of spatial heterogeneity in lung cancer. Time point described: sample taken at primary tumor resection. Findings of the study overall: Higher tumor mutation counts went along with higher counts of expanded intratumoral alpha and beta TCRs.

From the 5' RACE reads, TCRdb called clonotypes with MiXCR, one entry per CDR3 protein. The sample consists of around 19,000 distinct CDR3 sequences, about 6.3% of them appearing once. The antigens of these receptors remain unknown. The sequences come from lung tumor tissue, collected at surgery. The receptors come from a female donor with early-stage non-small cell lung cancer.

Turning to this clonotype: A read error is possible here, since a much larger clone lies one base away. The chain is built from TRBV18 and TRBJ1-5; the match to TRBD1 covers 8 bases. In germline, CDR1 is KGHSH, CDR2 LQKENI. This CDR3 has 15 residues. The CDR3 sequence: CAGSLGQGTNQPQHF. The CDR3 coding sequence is TGTGCCGGCTCTCTTGGACAGGGCACCAATCAGCCCCAGCATTTT.

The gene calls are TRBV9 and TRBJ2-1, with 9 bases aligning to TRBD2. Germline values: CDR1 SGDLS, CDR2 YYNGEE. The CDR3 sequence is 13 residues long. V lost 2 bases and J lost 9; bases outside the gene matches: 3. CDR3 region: CASSVISGSEQFF. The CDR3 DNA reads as TGTGCCAGCAGCGTTATTAGCGGGAGTGAGCAGTTCTTC.

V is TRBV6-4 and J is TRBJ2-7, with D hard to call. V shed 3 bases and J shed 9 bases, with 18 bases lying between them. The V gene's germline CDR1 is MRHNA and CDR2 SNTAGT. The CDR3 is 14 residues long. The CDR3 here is CASSEARSYDGQYF. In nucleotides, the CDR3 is TGTGCCAGCAGTGAGGCCCGGAGCTATGACGGGCAGTACTTC.

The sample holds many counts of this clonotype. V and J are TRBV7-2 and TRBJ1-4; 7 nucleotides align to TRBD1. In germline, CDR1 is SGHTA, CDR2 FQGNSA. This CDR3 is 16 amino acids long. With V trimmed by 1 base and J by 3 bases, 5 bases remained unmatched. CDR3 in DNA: TGTGCCAGCAGCTTAGGTTACGGGACAGCTAATGAAAAACTGTTTTTT. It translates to CASSLGYGTANEKLFF.

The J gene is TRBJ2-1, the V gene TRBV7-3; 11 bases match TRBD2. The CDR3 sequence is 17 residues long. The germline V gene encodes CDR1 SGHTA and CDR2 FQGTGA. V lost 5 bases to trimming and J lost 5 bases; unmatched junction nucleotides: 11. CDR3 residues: CASSPNIAGGFNNEQFF. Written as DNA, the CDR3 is TGTGCCAGCAGCCCAAATATAGCGGGAGGGTTCAACAATGAGCAGTTCTTC.

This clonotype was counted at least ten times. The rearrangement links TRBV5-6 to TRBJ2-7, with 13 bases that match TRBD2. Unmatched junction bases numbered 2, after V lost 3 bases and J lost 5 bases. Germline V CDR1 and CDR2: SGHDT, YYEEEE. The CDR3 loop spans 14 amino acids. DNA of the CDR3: TGTGCCAGCAGCTGGGGACTAGCGGGAAACGAGCAGTACTTC. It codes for CASSWGLAGNEQYF. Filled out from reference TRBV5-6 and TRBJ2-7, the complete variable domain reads DAGVTQSPTHLIKTRGQQVTLRCSPKSGHDTVSWYQQALGQGPQFIFQYYEEEERQRGNFPDRFSGHQFPNYSSELNVNALLLGDSALYLCASSWGLAGNEQYFGPGTRLTVT.

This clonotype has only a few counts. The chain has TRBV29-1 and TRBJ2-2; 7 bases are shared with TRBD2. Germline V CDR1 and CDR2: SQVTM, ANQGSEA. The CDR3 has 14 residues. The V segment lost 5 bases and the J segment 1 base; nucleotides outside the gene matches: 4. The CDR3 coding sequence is TGCAGCGTTTCCGTAGCGGGGAACACCGGGGAGCTGTTTTTT. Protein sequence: CSVSVAGNTGELFF.

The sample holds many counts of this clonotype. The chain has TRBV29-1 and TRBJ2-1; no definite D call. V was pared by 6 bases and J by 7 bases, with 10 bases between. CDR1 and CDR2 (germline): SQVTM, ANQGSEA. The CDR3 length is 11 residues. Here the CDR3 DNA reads TGCAGCGTGGCCCCCCGAAATGAGCAGTTCTTC. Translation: CSVAPRNEQFF.

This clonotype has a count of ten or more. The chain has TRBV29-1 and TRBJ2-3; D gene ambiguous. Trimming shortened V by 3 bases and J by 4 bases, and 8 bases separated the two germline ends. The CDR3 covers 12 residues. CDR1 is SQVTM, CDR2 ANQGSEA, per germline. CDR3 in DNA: TGCAGCGTTGAGGATTTCGCAGATACGCAGTATTTT. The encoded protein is CSVEDFADTQYF.

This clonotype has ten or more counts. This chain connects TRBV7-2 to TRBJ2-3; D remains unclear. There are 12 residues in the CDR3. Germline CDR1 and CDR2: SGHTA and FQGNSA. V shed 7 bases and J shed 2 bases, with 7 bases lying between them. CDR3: CASNDNTDTQYF. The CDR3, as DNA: TGTGCCAGCAACGATAACACAGATACGCAGTATTTT.

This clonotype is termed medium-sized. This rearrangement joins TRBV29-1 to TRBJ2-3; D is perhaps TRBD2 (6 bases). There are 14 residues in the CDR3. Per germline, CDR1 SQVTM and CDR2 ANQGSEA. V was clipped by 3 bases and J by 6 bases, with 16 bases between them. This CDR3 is CSVEDTGEGDTQYF. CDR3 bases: TGCAGCGTTGAGGATACGGGAGAAGGTGATACGCAGTATTTT.

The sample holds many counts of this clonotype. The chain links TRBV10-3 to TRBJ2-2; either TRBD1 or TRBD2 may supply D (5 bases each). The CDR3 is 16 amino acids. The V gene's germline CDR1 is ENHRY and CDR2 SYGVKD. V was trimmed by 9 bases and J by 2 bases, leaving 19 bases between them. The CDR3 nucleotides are TGTGCCATACGGGACCCCAGCCGTCGCAACACCGGGGAGCTGTTTTTT. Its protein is CAIRDPSRRNTGELFF.

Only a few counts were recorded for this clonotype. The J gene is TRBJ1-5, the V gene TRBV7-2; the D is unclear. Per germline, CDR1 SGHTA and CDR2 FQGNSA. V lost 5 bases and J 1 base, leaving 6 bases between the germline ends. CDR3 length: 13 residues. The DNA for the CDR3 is TGTGCCAGCAGCGCTAGGAGCAATCAGCCCCAGCATTTT. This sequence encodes CASSARSNQPQHF.

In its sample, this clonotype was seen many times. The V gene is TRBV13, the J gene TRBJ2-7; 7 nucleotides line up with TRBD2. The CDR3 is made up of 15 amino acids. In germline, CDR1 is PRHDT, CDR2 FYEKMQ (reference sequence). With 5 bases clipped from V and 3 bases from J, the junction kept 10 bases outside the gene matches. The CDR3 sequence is CASSAVGLADYEQYF. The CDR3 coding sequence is TGTGCCAGCAGCGCCGTAGGGCTAGCGGACTACGAGCAGTACTTC.

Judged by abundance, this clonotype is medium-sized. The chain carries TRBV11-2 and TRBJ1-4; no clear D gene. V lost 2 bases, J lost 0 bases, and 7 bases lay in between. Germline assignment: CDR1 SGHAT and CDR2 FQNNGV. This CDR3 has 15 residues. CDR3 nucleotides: TGTGCCAGCAGCTTATCGACCGCAACTAATGAAAAACTGTTTTTT. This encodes CASSLSTATNEKLFF.

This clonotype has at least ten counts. CDR3 bases: TGCGCCAGCAGCTTGGGACTAGCGGGAGCCGGGGAGCTGTTTTTT. Protein: CASSLGLAGAGELFF. The V gene is TRBV5-1, the J gene TRBJ2-2, with TRBD2 matching 12 bases. V shed 0 bases and J 6 bases; nucleotides not matched to a gene: 0. The CDR3 runs 15 residues. In germline, CDR1 is SGHRS, CDR2 YFSETQ.

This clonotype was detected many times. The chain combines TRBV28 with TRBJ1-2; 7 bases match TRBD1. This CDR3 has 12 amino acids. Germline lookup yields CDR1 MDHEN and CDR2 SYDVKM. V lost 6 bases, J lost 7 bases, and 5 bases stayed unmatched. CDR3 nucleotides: TGTGCCAGCAGGCGGACAGGCCGTGGCTACACCTTC. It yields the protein CASRRTGRGYTF.

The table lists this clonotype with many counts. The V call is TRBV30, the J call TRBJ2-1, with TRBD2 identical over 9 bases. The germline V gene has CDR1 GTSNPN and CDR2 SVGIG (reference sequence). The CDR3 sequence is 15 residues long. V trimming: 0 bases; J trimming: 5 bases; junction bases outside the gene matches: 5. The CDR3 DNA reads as TGTGCCTGGAGTGTCGAGACTAGCGGAAACAATGAGCAGTTCTTC. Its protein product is CAWSVETSGNNEQFF.

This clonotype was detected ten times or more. The CDR3 is CASSRGRQGSFGAGTGELFF. CDR3 in DNA: TGTGCCAGCAGTCGTGGGAGACAGGGATCGTTCGGAGCGGGAACCGGGGAGCTGTTTTTT. The V gene is TRBV27, the J gene TRBJ2-2, with D perhaps TRBD1 or TRBD2 (7 bases each). This CDR3 spans 20 amino acids. Germline-derived CDR1 and CDR2 are MNHEY and SMNVEV (reference sequence). V dropped 5 bases and J dropped 5 bases, with 30 bases sitting between them.

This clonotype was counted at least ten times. The CDR3 DNA reads as TGTGCCAGCAGCGGGACATTCTCCTACAATGAGCAGTTCTTC. It encodes CASSGTFSYNEQFF. This chain connects TRBV28 to TRBJ2-1, with D perhaps TRBD1 (6 bases). The V and J ends lost 6 bases and 0 bases respectively, with 9 bases between them. The germline V gene encodes CDR1 MDHEN and CDR2 SYDVKM. CDR3 size: 14 residues.

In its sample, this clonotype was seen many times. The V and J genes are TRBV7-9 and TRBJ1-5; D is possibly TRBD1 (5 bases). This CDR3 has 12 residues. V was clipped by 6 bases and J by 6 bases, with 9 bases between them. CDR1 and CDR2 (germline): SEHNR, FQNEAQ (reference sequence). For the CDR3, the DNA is TGTGCCAGCAGACGGGACCTTCAGCCCCAGCATTTT. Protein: CASRRDLQPQHF.

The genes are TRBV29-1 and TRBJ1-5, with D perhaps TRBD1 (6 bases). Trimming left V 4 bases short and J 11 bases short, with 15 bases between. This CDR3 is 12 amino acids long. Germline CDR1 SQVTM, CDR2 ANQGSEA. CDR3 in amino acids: CSVVLPGETQHF. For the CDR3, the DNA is TGCAGCGTTGTCCTGCCAGGGGAGACCCAGCATTTT.

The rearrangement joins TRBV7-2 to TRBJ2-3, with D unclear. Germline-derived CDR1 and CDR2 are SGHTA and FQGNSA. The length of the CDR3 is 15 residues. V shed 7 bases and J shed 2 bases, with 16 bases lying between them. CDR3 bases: TGTGCCAGCACCCTCGGGCCCACTGCCACAGATACGCAGTATTTT. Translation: CASTLGPTATDTQYF.

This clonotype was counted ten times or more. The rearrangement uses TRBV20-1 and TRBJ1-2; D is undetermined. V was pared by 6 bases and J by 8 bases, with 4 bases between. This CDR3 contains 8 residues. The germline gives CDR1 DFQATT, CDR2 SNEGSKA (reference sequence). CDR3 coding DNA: TGCAGTGCAGCGGGCTACACCTTC. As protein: CSAAGYTF.

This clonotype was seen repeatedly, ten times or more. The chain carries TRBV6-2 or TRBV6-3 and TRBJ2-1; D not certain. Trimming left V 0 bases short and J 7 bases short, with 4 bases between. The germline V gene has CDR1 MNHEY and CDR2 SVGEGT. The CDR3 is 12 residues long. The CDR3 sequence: CASSYSQNEQFF. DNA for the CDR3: TGTGCCAGCAGTTACTCCCAGAATGAGCAGTTCTTC.

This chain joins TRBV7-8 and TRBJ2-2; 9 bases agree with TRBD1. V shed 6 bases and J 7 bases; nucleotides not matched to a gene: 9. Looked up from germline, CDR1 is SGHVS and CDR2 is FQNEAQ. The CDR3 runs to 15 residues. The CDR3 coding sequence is TGTGCCAGCAGTGTACGGGACAGGGTTTTCGGGGAGCTGTTTTTT. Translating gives CASSVRDRVFGELFF. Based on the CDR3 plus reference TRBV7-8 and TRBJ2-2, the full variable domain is GAGVSQSPRYKVAKRGQDVALRCDPISGHVSLFWYQQALGQGPEFLTYFQNEAQLDKSGLPSDRFFAERPEGSVSTLKIQRTQQEDSAVYLCASSVRDRVFGELFFGEGSRLTVL.

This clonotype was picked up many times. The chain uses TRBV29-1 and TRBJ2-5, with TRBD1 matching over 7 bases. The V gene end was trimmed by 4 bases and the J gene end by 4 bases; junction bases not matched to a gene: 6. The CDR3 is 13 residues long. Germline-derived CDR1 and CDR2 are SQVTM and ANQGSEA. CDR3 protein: CSVGFNRGETQYF. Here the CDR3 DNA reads TGCAGCGTTGGCTTCAACAGGGGAGAGACCCAGTACTTC.

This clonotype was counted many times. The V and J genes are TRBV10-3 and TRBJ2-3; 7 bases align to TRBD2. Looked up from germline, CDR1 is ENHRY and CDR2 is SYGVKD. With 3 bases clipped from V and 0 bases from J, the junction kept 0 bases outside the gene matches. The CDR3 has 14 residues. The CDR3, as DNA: TGTGCCATCAGTGAAGCGGGGAGCACAGATACGCAGTATTTT. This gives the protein CAISEAGSTDTQYF.

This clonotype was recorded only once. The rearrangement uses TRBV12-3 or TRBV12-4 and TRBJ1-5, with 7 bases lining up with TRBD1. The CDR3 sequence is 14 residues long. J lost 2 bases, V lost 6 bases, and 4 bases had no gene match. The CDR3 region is CASRGGQGNQPQHF. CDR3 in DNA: TGTGCCAGCAGGGGAGGACAGGGCAATCAGCCCCAGCATTTT.

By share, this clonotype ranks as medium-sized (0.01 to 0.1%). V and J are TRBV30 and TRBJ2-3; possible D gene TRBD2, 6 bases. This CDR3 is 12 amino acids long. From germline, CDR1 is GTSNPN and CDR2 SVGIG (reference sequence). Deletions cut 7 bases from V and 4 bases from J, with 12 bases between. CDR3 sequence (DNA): TGTGCCTTACGGGGGATCGCAGATACGCAGTATTTT. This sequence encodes CALRGIADTQYF.